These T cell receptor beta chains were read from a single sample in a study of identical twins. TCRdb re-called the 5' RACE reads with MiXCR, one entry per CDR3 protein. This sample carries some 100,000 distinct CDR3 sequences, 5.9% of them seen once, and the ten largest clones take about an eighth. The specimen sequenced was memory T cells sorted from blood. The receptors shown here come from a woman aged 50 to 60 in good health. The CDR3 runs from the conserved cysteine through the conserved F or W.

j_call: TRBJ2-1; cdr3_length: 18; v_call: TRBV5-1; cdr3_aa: CASSLGSPGQGALNEQFF
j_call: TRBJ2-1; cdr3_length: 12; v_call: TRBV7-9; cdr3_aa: CASSKLSSEQFF
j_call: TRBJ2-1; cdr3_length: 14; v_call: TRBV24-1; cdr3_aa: CATSGTGGLNEQFF
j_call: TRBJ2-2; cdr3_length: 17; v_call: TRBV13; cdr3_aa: CASSSRDRGLRTGELFF
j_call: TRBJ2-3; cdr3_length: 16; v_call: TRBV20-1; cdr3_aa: CSAPPTSGRAGDTQYF
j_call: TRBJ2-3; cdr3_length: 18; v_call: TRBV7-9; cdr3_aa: CASRPGTSGRGSTDTQYF
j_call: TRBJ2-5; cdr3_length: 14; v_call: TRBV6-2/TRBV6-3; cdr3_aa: CASRDSGGGETQYF
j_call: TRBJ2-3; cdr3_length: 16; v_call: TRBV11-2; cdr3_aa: CASSLTGGGGPDTQYF
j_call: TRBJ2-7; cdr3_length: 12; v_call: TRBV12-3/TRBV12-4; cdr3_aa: CASRGRANEQYF
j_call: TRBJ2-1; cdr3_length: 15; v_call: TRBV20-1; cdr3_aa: CSARPVGSSYNEQFF
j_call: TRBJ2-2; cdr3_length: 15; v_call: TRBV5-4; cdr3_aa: CASNTVAGDTGELFF
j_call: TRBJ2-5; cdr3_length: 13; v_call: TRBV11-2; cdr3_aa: CASSFGGSETQYF
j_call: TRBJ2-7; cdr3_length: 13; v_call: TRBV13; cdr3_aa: CASSLGTGSEQYF
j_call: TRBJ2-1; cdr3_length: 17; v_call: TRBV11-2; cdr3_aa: CASSLNGDPSGNNEQFF
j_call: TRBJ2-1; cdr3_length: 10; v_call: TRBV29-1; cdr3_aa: CSVWANEQFF
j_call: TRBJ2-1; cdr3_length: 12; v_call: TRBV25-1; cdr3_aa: CASATGGGGQFF
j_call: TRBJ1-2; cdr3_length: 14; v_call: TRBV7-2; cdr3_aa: CASSTPGGFWGYTF
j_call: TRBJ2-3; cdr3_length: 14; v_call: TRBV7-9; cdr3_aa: CASSPSGRSDTQYF
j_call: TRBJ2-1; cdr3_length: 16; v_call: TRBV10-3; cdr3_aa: CAISGLTSGTQDEQFF
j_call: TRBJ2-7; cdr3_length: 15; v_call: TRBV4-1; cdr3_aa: CASSPMGLAAYEQYF
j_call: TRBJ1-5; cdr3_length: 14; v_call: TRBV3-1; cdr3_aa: CASSQDTANQPQHF
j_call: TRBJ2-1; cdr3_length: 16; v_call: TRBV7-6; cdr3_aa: CASSPQTGGRGHEQFF
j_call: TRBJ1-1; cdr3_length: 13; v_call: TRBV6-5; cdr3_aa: CASSYSEGTEAFF
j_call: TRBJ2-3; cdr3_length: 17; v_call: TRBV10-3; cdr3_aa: CATSARGGGPSYDTQYF
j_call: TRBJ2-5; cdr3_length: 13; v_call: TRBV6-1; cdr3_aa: CASSHGGHETQYF
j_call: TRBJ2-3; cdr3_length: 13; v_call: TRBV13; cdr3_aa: CASSLGPTDTQYF
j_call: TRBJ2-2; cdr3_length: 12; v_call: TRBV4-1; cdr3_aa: CASSRGEGTVFF
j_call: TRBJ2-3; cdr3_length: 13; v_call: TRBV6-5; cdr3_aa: CASSPWSTDTQYF
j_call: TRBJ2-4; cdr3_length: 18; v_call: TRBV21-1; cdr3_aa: CASSKKDLSAGAKNIQYF
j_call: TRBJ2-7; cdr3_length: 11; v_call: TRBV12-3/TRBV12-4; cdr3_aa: CASSYKYEQYF
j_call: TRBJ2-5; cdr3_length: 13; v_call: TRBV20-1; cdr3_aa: CSASTSLRETQYF
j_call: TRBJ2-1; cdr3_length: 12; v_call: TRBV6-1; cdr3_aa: CASSEEGYRQFF
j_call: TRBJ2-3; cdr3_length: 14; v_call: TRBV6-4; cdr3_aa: CASSQGQPTDTQYF
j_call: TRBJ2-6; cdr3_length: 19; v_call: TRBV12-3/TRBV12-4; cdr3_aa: CASSPAWGRAFSGANVLTF
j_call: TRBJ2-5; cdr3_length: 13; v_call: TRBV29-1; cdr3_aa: CSVGLAGEETQYF
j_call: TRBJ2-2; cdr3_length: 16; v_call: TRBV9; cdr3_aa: CASSVAGTTNTGELFF
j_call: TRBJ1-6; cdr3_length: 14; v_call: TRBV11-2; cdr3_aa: CASSLLLSNSPLHF
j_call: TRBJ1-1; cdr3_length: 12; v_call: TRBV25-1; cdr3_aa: CASSEGYTEAFF
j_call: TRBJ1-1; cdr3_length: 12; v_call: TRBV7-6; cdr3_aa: CASSYNSSEAFF
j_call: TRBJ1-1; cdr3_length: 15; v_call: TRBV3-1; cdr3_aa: CASSPAGRGNTEAFF
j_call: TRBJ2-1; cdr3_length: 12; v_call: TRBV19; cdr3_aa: CASSMGGNEQFF
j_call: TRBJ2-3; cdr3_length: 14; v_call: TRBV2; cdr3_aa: CASRRETGPDTQYF
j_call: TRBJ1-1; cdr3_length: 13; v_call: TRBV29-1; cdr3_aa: CSVARLGGTEAFF
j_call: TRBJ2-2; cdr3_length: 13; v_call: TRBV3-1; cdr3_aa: CASSPRQSGELFF
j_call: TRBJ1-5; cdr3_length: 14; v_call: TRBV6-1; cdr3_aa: CASSEVTGGQPQHF
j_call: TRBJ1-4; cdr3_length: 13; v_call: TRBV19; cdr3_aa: CASKSWGDEKLFF
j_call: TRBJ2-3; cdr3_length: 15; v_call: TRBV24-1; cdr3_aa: CATSDGGTGTDTQYF
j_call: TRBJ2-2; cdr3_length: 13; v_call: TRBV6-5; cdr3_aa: CASRFGHTGELFF
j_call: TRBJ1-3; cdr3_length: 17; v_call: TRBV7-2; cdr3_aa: CASSQEEGARSGNTIYF
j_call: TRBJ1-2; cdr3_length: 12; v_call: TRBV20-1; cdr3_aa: CSASPVAYGYTF
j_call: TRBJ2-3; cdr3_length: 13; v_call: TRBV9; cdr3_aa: CASGGYSTDTQYF
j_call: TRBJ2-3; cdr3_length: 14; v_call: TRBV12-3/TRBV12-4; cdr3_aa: CASSLVSSPDTQYF
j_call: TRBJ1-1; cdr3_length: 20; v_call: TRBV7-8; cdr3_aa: CASSSLSRSGTGAPMTEAFF
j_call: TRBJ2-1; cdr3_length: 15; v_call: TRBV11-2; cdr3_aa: CASSRSSGAYNEQFF
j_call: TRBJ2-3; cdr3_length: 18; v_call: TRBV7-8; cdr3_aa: CASSLVRASGSASDTQYF